This TCR beta chain stems from a study of Tregs in tolerant kidney transplant recipients. Remarks on this clone: Antigen specificity is unknown.

The repertoire was sequenced with immunoSEQ multiplex PCR; TCRdb's copy has only in-frame clones and lacks some. The table lists roughly 66,000 clones, 80% to 95% of them singletons, with 9.5% to 12% in the top ten. This CDR3 has 14 amino acids. The germline gives CDR1 MNHEY, CDR2 SVGAGI. V was trimmed by 2 bases and J by 2 bases, leaving 8 bases between them. Overall study results and limits: Biological reproducibility was not directly addressed, but technical replication error appeared minimal. Antigen-driven expansion was suggested because donor-specific Tregs expanded more than all Tregs in tolerant patients.

This TCR derives from a human donor who received a combined kidney and bone marrow transplant. The sequences come from CD8+ T cells from blood, collected before the transplant. The V call is TRBV6-5, the J call TRBJ2-3; D uncertain. CDR3 residues: CASSYISVTDTQYF. The CDR3 DNA follows: TGTGCCAGCAGTTACATCAGCGTCACAGATACGCAGTATTTT.